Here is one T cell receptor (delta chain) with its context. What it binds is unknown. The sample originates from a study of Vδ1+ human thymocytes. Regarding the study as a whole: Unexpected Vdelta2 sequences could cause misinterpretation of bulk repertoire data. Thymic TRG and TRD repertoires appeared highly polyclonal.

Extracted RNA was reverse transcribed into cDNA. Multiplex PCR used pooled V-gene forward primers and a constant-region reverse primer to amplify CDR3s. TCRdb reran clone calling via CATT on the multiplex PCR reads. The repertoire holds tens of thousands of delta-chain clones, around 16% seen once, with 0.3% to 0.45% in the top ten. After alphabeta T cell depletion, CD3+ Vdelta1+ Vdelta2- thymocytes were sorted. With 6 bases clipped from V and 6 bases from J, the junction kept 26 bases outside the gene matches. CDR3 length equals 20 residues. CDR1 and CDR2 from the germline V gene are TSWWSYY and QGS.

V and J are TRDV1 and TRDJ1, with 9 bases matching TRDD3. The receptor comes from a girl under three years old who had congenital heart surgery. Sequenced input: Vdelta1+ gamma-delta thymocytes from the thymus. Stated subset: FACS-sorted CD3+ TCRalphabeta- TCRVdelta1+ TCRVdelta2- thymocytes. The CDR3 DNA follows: TGTGCTCTTGGCACTGGCCTTCCTTTGGGGATACGCTCCCCGATTAATAAACTCATCTTT. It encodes CALGTGLPLGIRSPINKLIF.